Below, 20 T cell receptor beta chains from the same sample are listed, as sequenced in a study of shared clonotypes between healthy human individuals. Measured with immunoSEQ multiplex PCR; TCRdb has only the in-frame clones, and not every one. The profile covers hundreds of thousands of clones, with approximately 95% appearing a single time and 0.055% to 0.075% taken by the ten largest. Sample: naive CD4+ T cells sorted from blood. The subset is: CD45RA+ positively selected. The source is a woman younger than 45 in good health.

The V call is TRBV28, the J call TRBJ2-7; D not resolved. Germline V CDR1 and CDR2: MDHEN, SYDVKM. The length of the CDR3 is 13 residues. V lost 7 bases and J lost 2, with 12 bases in between. The CDR3 bases are TGTGCCAGCAAGACGGATCCCGCCTACGAGCAGTACTTC. Residues: CASKTDPAYEQYF.

The gene calls are TRBV4-2 and TRBJ1-6; TRBD1 is a possible D gene (6 bases). V was shortened by 3 bases and J by 7 bases, with 10 bases between the two germline ends. CDR3 length: 14 amino acids. CDR1 is LGHNA, CDR2 YNFKEQ, per germline. The CDR3 DNA is TGTGCCAGCAGCCAGTACACAGGGAATTCACCCCTCCACTTT. Translating it yields CASSQYTGNSPLHF.

The chain recombines TRBV19 with TRBJ1-5, with a tentative D call TRBD1 (6 bases). Germline-derived CDR1 and CDR2 are LNHDA and SQIVND (reference sequence). Trimming took 3 bases from V and 3 from J, leaving 15 bases between them. The CDR3 runs to 16 residues. CDR3 nucleotides: TGTGCCAGTAGTATTTGGGACACGGGAATCAATCAGCCCCAGCATTTT. Its translation: CASSIWDTGINQPQHF. Complete variable domain (other parts from reference TRBV19 and TRBJ1-5): DGGITQSPKYLFRKEGQNVTLSCEQNLNHDAMYWYRQDPGQGLRLIYYSQIVNDFQKGDIAEGYSVSREKKESFPLTVTSAQKNPTAFYLCASSIWDTGINQPQHFGDGTRLSIL.

The rearrangement links TRBV10-1 to TRBJ1-4, with D unclear. Trimming stripped 0 bases from V and 2 bases from J, with 4 bases between. Germline loops: CDR1 WNHNN, CDR2 SYGVQD (reference sequence). CDR3 length equals 14 residues. The CDR3 region is CASSESATNEKLFF. The CDR3 DNA reads as TGCGCCAGCAGTGAGTCAGCGACTAATGAAAAACTGTTTTTT.

The V gene is TRBV5-4, the J gene TRBJ2-7; D is possibly TRBD2 (6 bases). Deletions cut 3 bases from V and 4 bases from J, with 11 bases between. CDR3 length equals 13 residues. The germline gives CDR1 SGHNT, CDR2 YYREEE (reference sequence). CDR3 bases: TGTGCCAGCAGCTCCCCTCGGGGGTACGAGCAGTACTTC. Protein sequence: CASSSPRGYEQYF. Full variable domain (remainder filled in from reference TRBV5-4 and TRBJ2-7): ETGVTQSPTHLIKTRGQQVTLRCSSQSGHNTVSWYQQALGQGPQFIFQYYREEENGRGNFPPRFSGLQFPNYSSELNVNALELDDSALYLCASSSPRGYEQYFGPGTRLTVT.

The chain has TRBV6-5 and TRBJ2-7; 7 bases line up with TRBD1. CDR1 and CDR2 (germline): MNHEY, SVGAGI. The CDR3 consists of 14 residues. Trimming cost V 6 bases and J 2 bases; bases outside gene matches: 7. CDR3 DNA sequence: TGTGCCAGCAGCAGAGACAGGGACGCCTACGAGCAGTACTTC. This sequence encodes CASSRDRDAYEQYF.

V and J are TRBV7-2 and TRBJ1-4; 8 nucleotides line up with TRBD1. This CDR3 contains 16 residues. The V gene end was trimmed by 5 bases and the J gene end by 5 bases; junction bases not matched to a gene: 10. Germline assignment: CDR1 SGHTA and CDR2 FQGNSA. CDR3 DNA: TGTGCCAGCAGCCGTTACCGGGACAGGACAAATGAAAAACTGTTTTTT. Its protein product is CASSRYRDRTNEKLFF.

V is TRBV28 and J is TRBJ1-1; D is unresolved. Germline V gene sequence: CDR1 MDHEN, CDR2 SYDVKM. This CDR3 spans 12 amino acids. V was trimmed by 7 bases and J by 5 bases, leaving 11 bases between them. The CDR3 spells CASTRRGTEAFF. The DNA for the CDR3 is TGTGCCAGCACCCGTCGGGGAACTGAAGCTTTCTTT.

The rearrangement links TRBV29-1 to TRBJ1-1; tentatively, D is TRBD1 (5 bases). Trimming took off 7 bases at V and 0 bases at J, with 15 bases between the two ends. The CDR3 is 14 amino acids. Germline V CDR1 and CDR2: SQVTM, ANQGSEA. The CDR3 region has the DNA TGCAGCGCCGGGAGGGGAGGGCTGAACACTGAAGCTTTCTTT. It encodes CSAGRGGLNTEAFF.

This sequence joins TRBV5-6 and TRBJ2-5; maybe TRBD2 (7 bases). V lost 1 base and J 2 bases, leaving 21 bases between the germline ends. Germline CDR1 is SGHDT and CDR2 is YYEEEE. CDR3 length: 18 amino acids. The DNA for the CDR3 is TGTGCCAGCAGCTTGAGCGTGAGGCGGGGGCCCTTACAAGAGACCCAGTACTTC. Its translation is CASSLSVRRGPLQETQYF.

The V gene is TRBV28, the J gene TRBJ2-5; perhaps D is TRBD1 or TRBD2 (5 bases each). Trimming left V 4 bases short and J 1 base short, with 13 bases between. The germline V gene encodes CDR1 MDHEN and CDR2 SYDVKM. The CDR3 is 15 amino acids. The CDR3 region has the DNA TGTGCCAGCAGTTCATTGGGACGGAGCCAAGAGACCCAGTACTTC. This gives the protein CASSSLGRSQETQYF.

The chain employs TRBV5-1 and TRBJ2-3; unclear D gene. This CDR3 has 14 amino acids. The germline V gene has CDR1 SGHRS and CDR2 YFSETQ. With 7 bases removed from V and 4 bases from J, the gap between germline ends came to 16 bases. CDR3 coding DNA: TGCGCCAGCGGTTCTGTGGATGAGGCAGATACGCAGTATTTT. Translated: CASGSVDEADTQYF.

This chain uses TRBV11-2 with TRBJ1-1; D gene ambiguous. Trimming removed 3 bases from V and 3 bases from J, with 11 bases in between. The length of the CDR3 is 14 residues. CDR1 is SGHAT, CDR2 FQNNGV, per germline. The CDR3 sequence is CASSLGRRYTEAFF. Written as DNA, the CDR3 is TGTGCCAGCAGCTTGGGCAGGCGATACACTGAAGCTTTCTTT.

The chain joins TRBV21-1 to TRBJ2-2. TRBV21-1 is a documented pseudogene. The CDR3 runs to 19 residues. CDR3 residues: CASSNIREEGTENTGELFF. The CDR3 coding sequence is TGTGCCAGCAGCAATATTCGGGAGGAGGGGACAGAGAACACCGGGGAGCTGTTTTTT.

This chain links TRBV18 with TRBJ1-1; no definite D call. Trimming cost V 0 bases and J 1 base, with 6 bases left between them. The CDR3 consists of 14 residues. Germline assignment: CDR1 KGHSH and CDR2 LQKENI. The CDR3 here is CASSPPSTNTEAFF. The CDR3 DNA follows: TGTGCCAGCTCACCACCCTCGACGAACACTGAAGCTTTCTTT. Combining the CDR3 with reference TRBV18 and TRBJ1-1 gives the whole variable domain NAGVMQNPRHLVRRRGQEARLRCSPMKGHSHVYWYRQLPEEGLKFMVYLQKENIIDESGMPKERFSAEFPKEGPSILRIQQVVRGDSAAYFCASSPPSTNTEAFFGQGTRLTVV.

The rearrangement joins TRBV30 to TRBJ1-2; D is perhaps TRBD1 (6 bases). The germline V gene encodes CDR1 GTSNPN and CDR2 SVGIG (reference sequence). The CDR3 has 13 residues. V lost 6 bases and J 2 bases, leaving 13 bases between the germline ends. The CDR3 coding sequence is TGTGCCTGCACCACAGGGATCAACTATGGCTACACCTTC. Protein: CACTTGINYGYTF.

V usage is TRBV5-1 and J usage is TRBJ2-5; possible D gene TRBD2, 6 bases. The germline CDR1 and CDR2 sequences are SGHRS and YFSETQ. The CDR3 consists of 13 residues. With 4 bases removed from V and 11 bases from J, the gap between germline ends came to 18 bases. DNA for the CDR3: TGCGCCAGCAGCCACGCAGAACCGGGGGAGCAGTACTTC. Encoded protein: CASSHAEPGEQYF. The full variable domain, its missing parts supplied by reference TRBV5-1 and TRBJ2-5, is KAGVTQTPRYLIKTRGQQVTLSCSPISGHRSVSWYQQTPGQGLQFLFEYFSETQRNKGNFPGRFSGRQFSNSRSEMNVSTLELGDSALYLCASSHAEPGEQYFGPGTRLLVL.

Comments on this clone: Other DNA sequences in this specimen translate into the identical CDR3. V and J are TRBV5-1 and TRBJ2-3; tentatively, D is TRBD2 (6 bases). Germline assignment: CDR1 SGHRS and CDR2 YFSETQ. Trimming left V 1 base short and J 0 bases short, with 9 bases between. CDR3 length equals 15 residues. In nucleotides, the CDR3 is TGCGCCAGCAGCTTGTCGGGGACTAGCACAGATACGCAGTATTTT. Residues: CASSLSGTSTDTQYF.

This clone was observed once. The V call is TRBV11-2, the J call TRBJ2-7; 10 nucleotides line up with TRBD2. Trimming cost V 5 bases and J 0 bases; bases outside gene matches: 7. The CDR3 has 16 amino acids. Per the germline V gene, CDR1 is SGHAT and CDR2 is FQNNGV. In DNA, the CDR3 is TGTGCCAGCAGCCACTCGGGGACTAGCGCCTCCTACGAGCAGTACTTC. Its protein product is CASSHSGTSASYEQYF.

The chain combines TRBV11-3 with TRBJ2-7; possibly TRBD2 for D (6 bases). The CDR3 loop spans 13 amino acids. The germline V and J ends were trimmed by 5 bases and 5 bases, with 13 bases remaining between them. Germline V gives CDR1 SGHNT, CDR2 YENEEA. The CDR3 nucleotides read TGTGCCAGCAGCCGCGGGACGTTGGACGAGCAGTACTTC. Translated: CASSRGTLDEQYF.